This TCR beta chain is from a study of siplizumab effects on memory and regulatory T cells. Only one count was recorded for this clone. CDR1 and CDR2 from the germline V gene are MGHDK and SYGVNS. The CDR3 loop spans 15 amino acids. J lost 5 bases, V lost 2 bases, and 4 bases had no gene match. TCRdb's table, derived via immunoSEQ multiplex PCR, lists solely in-frame clones and lacks some. The data hold tens of thousands of clones, with roughly 90% observed a single time. The material sequenced was naive CD4+ T cells sorted from blood. J is TRBJ2-1 and V is TRBV25-1; 9 nucleotides match TRBD2. This clonotype originated in a human donor in good health. The CDR3 sequence is CASSERQRGDNEQFF. The CDR3 nucleotides read TGTGCCAGCAGTGAAAGGCAGCGGGGGGACAATGAGCAGTTCTTC.